This T cell receptor (beta chain) was obtained from a study of OX40 agonist ivuxolimab in advanced cancers. The germline gives CDR1 SGDLS, CDR2 YYNGEE. V lost 1 base, J lost 7 bases, and 6 bases lay in between. The CDR3 has 12 amino acids. Method: immunoSEQ multiplex PCR; TCRdb's copy keeps in-frame clones and lacks some. The repertoire holds about 66,000 clones, about 90% seen once, with around 15% in the top ten. The sample was CD4+ or CD8+ T cells sorted from blood, taken in a trial of the OX40 agonist ivuxolimab. The TCR comes from an adult with an advanced solid tumor such as melanoma, head and neck, liver or kidney cancer. The chain recombines TRBV9 with TRBJ2-1, with D uncertain. CDR3 protein: CASSVLMNEQFF. Written as DNA, the CDR3 is TGTGCCAGCAGCGTATTAATGAATGAGCAGTTCTTC.